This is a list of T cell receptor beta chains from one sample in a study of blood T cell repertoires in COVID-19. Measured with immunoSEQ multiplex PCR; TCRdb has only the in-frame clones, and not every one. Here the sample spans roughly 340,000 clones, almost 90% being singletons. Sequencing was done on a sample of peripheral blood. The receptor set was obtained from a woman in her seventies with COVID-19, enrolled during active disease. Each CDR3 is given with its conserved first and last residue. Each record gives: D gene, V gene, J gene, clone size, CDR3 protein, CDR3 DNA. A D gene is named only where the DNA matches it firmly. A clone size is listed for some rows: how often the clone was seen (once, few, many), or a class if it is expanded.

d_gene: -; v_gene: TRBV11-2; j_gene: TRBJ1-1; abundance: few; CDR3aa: CASSLDMNTEAFF; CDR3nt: TGTGCCAGCAGCTTGGACATGAACACTGAAGCTTTCTTT
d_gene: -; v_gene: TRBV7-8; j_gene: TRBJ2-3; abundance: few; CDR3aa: CASGGAAHNYLKDTQYF; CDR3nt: TGTGCCAGCGGAGGCGCGGCACACAACTATTTAAAAGATACGCAGTATTTT
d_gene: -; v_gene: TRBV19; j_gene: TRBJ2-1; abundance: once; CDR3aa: CASSIGQSHLNEQFF; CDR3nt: TGTGCCAGTAGTATAGGCCAGTCTCACCTCAATGAGCAGTTCTTC
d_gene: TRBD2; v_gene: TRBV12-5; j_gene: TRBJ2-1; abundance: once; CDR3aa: CASGRESGGLLYNEQFF; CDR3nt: TGTGCTAGTGGTCGGGAGAGCGGGGGGCTTCTATACAATGAGCAGTTCTTC
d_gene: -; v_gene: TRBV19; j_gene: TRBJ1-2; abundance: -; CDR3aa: CASSMAQGLGYTF; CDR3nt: TGTGCCAGTAGTATGGCCCAGGGATTAGGCTACACCTTC
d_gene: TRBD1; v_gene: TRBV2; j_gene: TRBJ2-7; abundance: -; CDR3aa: CASSFSGGEQYF; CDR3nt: TGTGCCAGCAGTTTCTCAGGGGGCGAGCAGTACTTC
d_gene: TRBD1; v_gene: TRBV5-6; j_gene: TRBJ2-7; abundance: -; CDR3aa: CASSLYARGPAWLQYF; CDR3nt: TGTGCCAGCAGCTTGTATGCCAGGGGGCCCGCCTGGCTGCAGTACTTC
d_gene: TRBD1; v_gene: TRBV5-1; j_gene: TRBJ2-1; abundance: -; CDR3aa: CASSNRDRGARSYNEQFF; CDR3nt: TGCGCCAGCAGCAACCGGGACAGGGGGGCAAGATCCTACAATGAGCAGTTCTTC
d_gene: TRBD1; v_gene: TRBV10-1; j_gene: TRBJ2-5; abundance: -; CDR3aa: CASSESGTGRETQYF; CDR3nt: TGCGCCAGCAGTGAGTCAGGGACAGGGCGGGAGACCCAGTACTTC
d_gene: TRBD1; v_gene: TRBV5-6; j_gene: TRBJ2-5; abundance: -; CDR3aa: CASSPWTGMTIETQYF; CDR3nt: TGTGCCAGCAGCCCGTGGACAGGGATGACGATCGAGACCCAGTACTTC
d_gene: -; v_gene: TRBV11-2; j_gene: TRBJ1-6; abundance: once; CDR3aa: CASSLGETPNSPLHF; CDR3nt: TGTGCCAGCAGCTTAGGCGAGACTCCGAATTCACCCCTCCACTTT
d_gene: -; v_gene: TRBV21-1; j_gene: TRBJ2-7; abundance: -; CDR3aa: CASSNAGDRAYEQYF; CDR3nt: TGTGCCAGCAGCAACGCGGGGGACAGGGCCTACGAGCAGTACTTC
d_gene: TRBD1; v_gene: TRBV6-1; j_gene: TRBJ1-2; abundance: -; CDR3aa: CASSERQGANYGYTF; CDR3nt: TGTGCCAGCAGTGAAAGACAGGGGGCTAACTATGGCTACACCTTC
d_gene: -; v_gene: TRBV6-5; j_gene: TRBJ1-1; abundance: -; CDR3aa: CASSYSGGKGTEAFF; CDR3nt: TGTGCCAGCAGTTACTCGGGAGGGAAAGGCACTGAAGCTTTCTTT